The clone carrying this TCR beta chain was counted a few times. Its antigen is as yet unknown. The repertoire was sequenced with immunoSEQ multiplex PCR; TCRdb's copy has only in-frame clones and lacks some. Of 26,000 or so clones listed, approximately 85% are singletons. This entry belongs to a study of lymphopenia after photon versus proton radiotherapy. Broader study findings: A bigger post-nadir fall in TCR diversity correlated inversely with survival time in deceased patients. Oligoclonal CD8+ Temra expansion after nadir drove photon patients' diversity drop. Authors raise, but do not show, better survival with proton therapy.

Sample: peripheral blood, taken from a patient treated with photon-based radiotherapy. This receptor was taken from a man younger than 40 with gastric cancer.

CDR3: CASSDNVNTEAFF. The CDR3, as DNA: TGTGCCAGCAGTGACAATGTGAACACTGAAGCTTTCTTT. This chain links TRBV6-4 with TRBJ1-1; D gene unclear. This CDR3 spans 13 amino acids. Germline-derived CDR1 and CDR2 are MRHNA and SNTAGT. The V end was cut by 2 bases, the J end by 0 bases, with 4 bases between.